This TCR beta chain was sequenced in a study of control samples from healthy donors and cancer patients (dated by TCRdb to 2020 to 2022). To prepare the library, the immunoSEQ multiplex PCR assay was applied. TCRdb mirrors the immuneACCESS table, restricted to in-frame sequences. Some clones are absent from its copies; in checked studies, under half trace to an unresolved V gene, and the reason for the others is unknown. In this sample the table shows about 100,000 clones, roughly 91% of which occur a single time. The ten largest make up about 8% of the sample. Comments on this clone: Its target antigen remains unknown. Base qualities are not provided; no much larger clone lies one nucleotide away.

As encoded in the germline V gene, CDR1 is SGDLS while CDR2 is YYNGEE. Between the V and J ends, shortened by 0 bases and 0 bases respectively, the junction contains 10 bases. The CDR3 goes from the cysteine to the phenylalanine over 16 residues. The CDR3 DNA has 48 bases and is translated from base 1. Specimen: blood. The sequence joins TRBV9 to TRBJ1-3; the D gene cannot be resolved reliably. The receptor's source is a man aged 30 to 45 in good health. CDR3 region: CASSVGWANSGNTIYF. The base sequence is TGTGCCAGCAGCGTAGGTTGGGCGAACTCTGGAAACACCATATATTTT.